The 6 T cell receptor beta chains given below trace back to one sample, sequenced in a study of Graves' ophthalmopathy and Graves' hyperthyroidism. The authors amplified TCR beta CDR3 regions from RNA transcripts. Investigators did first-round RT-PCR with HTBI primers, then second-round multiplex PCR. One entry per CDR3 protein results from TCRdb running MiXCR on the multiplex PCR reads. Among 150,000 to 200,000 distinct CDR3 sequences listed, 35% to 45% were seen once. Material: peripheral blood. Every receptor here comes from a man in his thirties or forties with Graves' ophthalmopathy.

This CDR3 is CASSIGTGAGEQYF. The CDR3 DNA is TGTGCCAGTAGTATCGGCACGGGGGCTGGTGAGCAGTACTTC. The chain is built from TRBV19 and TRBJ2-7; D is perhaps TRBD1 or TRBD2 (6 bases each). From germline, CDR1 is LNHDA and CDR2 SQIVND (reference sequence). The V end was cut by 3 bases, the J end by 7 bases, with 16 bases between. The CDR3 sequence is 14 residues long.

The sample holds many counts of this clonotype. V is TRBV12-3 or TRBV12-4 and J is TRBJ2-6; D not certain. The CDR3 spans 16 residues. Trimming took off 4 bases at V and 0 bases at J, with 10 bases between the two ends. In DNA, the CDR3 is TGTGCCAGCAGTTACTCACCGTACTCTGGGGCCAACGTCCTGACTTTC. It codes for CASSYSPYSGANVLTF.

Many counts were recorded for this clonotype. The chain carries TRBV29-1 and TRBJ1-1; D is possibly TRBD1 (6 bases). V lost 5 bases and J lost 2, with 18 bases in between. CDR3 length: 15 residues. Per germline, CDR1 SQVTM and CDR2 ANQGSEA. CDR3 sequence: CSVTGPRGGNTEAFF. Here the CDR3 DNA reads TGCAGCGTTACCGGGCCTAGGGGGGGTAACACTGAAGCTTTCTTT.

The V call is TRBV4-3, the J call TRBJ2-7; 10 bases fit TRBD2. The CDR3 totals 15 residues. CDR1 LGHNA and CDR2 YSLEER come from the germline V gene. The ends lost 0 bases at V and 7 bases at J; junction bases unmatched: 6. CDR3 sequence reads: CASSQEPSGSSEQYF. CDR3 bases: TGCGCCAGCAGCCAAGAACCTAGCGGGAGTAGTGAGCAGTACTTC.

The chain couples TRBV30 to TRBJ2-2; no reliable D call. Germline V gene lookup returns CDR1 GTSNPN and CDR2 SVGIG (reference sequence). The length of the CDR3 is 13 residues. V was trimmed by 2 bases and J by 6 bases, leaving 10 bases between them. CDR3 protein: CAWSTYRAGELFF. Written as DNA, the CDR3 is TGTGCCTGGAGTACCTATCGGGCCGGGGAGCTGTTTTTT.

This clonotype has a count of ten or more. The genes are TRBV7-8 and TRBJ2-7; TRBD1 matches 9 bases. The CDR3 loop spans 19 amino acids. V lost 5 bases to trimming and J lost 1 base; unmatched junction nucleotides: 18. Per the germline V gene, CDR1 is SGHVS and CDR2 is FQNEAQ. In DNA form, the CDR3 reads TGTGCCAGCAGCCTCCACTCGTCCCGGGACAGGGCTATATCCTACGAGCAGTACTTC. Residues: CASSLHSSRDRAISYEQYF.